These 13 T cell receptor beta chains were all obtained from the same sample, sequenced in a study of blood T cells in healthy people across ages. A J-beta primer mix and a sample-barcoded 5' primer were used in a second PCR of roughly 6 to 11 cycles. TCRdb ran MiXCR on the 5' RACE reads and lists one entry per CDR3 protein. Counted here are about 680,000 distinct CDR3 sequences, around 48% occurring once; the ten biggest clones make up about a third. The sample was blood. The source of these receptors is a woman between 55 and 75 years old in good health.

This clonotype has a count of ten or more. The chain uses TRBV4-2 and TRBJ2-6; no clear D gene. The V end lost 1 base, the J end lost 0 bases, and 7 bases lay between the germline ends. Germline CDR1 reads LGHNA; CDR2 reads YNFKEQ. The CDR3 runs to 16 residues. CDR3 nucleotides: TGTGCCAGCAGCCAAGCTTTGGCCTCTGGGGCCAACGTCCTGACTTTC. This encodes CASSQALASGANVLTF.

The chain has TRBV3-1 and TRBJ2-7; 9 bases fit TRBD2. The V gene's germline CDR1 is LGHDT and CDR2 YNNKEL (reference sequence). Trimming removed 3 bases from V and 8 bases from J; junction bases left unmatched: 8. The CDR3 has 14 amino acids. This chain's CDR3 is CASSHDRLAAQQYF. CDR3 nucleotides: TGTGCCAGCAGCCACGATCGACTAGCGGCCCAGCAGTACTTC.

This clonotype came up a few times. This sequence joins TRBV5-1 and TRBJ2-5; TRBD1 might be the D (7 bases). Trimming left V 2 bases short and J 6 bases short, with 17 bases between. This CDR3 region has 15 residues. Germline-derived CDR1 and CDR2 are SGHRS and YFSETQ. The DNA for the CDR3 is TGCGCCAGCAGCTTCCCTGACAGGGACTTAAAGACCCAGTACTTC. This gives the protein CASSFPDRDLKTQYF.

This clonotype was observed a handful of times. V and J are TRBV11-1 and TRBJ2-3, with D possibly matching TRBD1 (6 bases). Between the trimmed V and J ends, which lost 5 bases and 0 bases, there was a span of 12 bases. CDR3 length: 15 amino acids. Germline CDR1 and CDR2: SGHAT and FQDESV (reference sequence). CDR3 residues: CASSQQGRSTDTQYF. CDR3 nucleotides: TGTGCCAGCAGCCAACAGGGCAGAAGCACAGATACGCAGTATTTT. Variable domain in full (rest from reference TRBV11-1 and TRBJ2-3): EAEVAQSPRYKITEKSQAVAFWCDPISGHATLYWYRQILGQGPELLVQFQDESVVDDSQLPKDRFSAERLKGVDSTLKIQPAELGDSAMYLCASSQQGRSTDTQYFGPGTRLTVL.

A word on this clonotype: A much larger clone lies one base from this, so it may be a read error. The chain couples TRBV11-1 to TRBJ2-5; 8 bases are shared with TRBD2. Matching the DNA end better, TRBJ2-4 makes the J call doubtful. Looked up from germline, CDR1 is SGHAT and CDR2 is FQDESV (reference sequence). This CDR3 has 17 amino acids. This CDR3 reads CASSQGLATLEKNIQYF. The CDR3 bases are TGTGCCAGCAGCCAAGGACTAGCAACCCTGGAAAAAAACATTCAGTACTTC.

This clonotype was found once. Here the CDR3 reads CRAIGGGGYGYTF. The CDR3 DNA follows: TGCAGGGCCATCGGTGGGGGGGGCTATGGCTACACCTTC. The chain has TRBV20-1 and TRBJ1-2; D may be TRBD1 (5 bases). The CDR3 length is 13 residues. Germline values: CDR1 DFQATT, CDR2 SNEGSKA (reference sequence).

This clonotype is a singleton in its sample. The rearrangement uses TRBV28 and TRBJ2-4, with D unresolved. The germline CDR1 and CDR2 sequences are MDHEN and SYDVKM. V was pared by 8 bases and J by 12 bases, with 17 bases between. CDR3 length: 12 amino acids. CDR3 sequence (DNA): TGTGCCAGCGACCAACGGCCGCTCCCTCAGTACTTC. Translated, it gives CASDQRPLPQYF.

The gene calls are TRBV5-5 and TRBJ1-5; 7 bases fit TRBD1. Losses at the gene ends were 4 bases for V and 3 bases for J; bases not matched to a gene: 7. This CDR3 region has 15 residues. CDR1 SGHKS and CDR2 YYEKEE come from the germline V gene (reference sequence). The CDR3 coding sequence is TGTGCCAGCAGCCCGGGACAGATCTCCAATCAGCCCCAGCATTTT. Its translation is CASSPGQISNQPQHF.

The chain couples TRBV6-2 or TRBV6-3 to TRBJ1-2; D ambiguous. V lost 7 bases and J lost 4, with 16 bases in between. This CDR3 is 14 amino acids long. CDR1 MNHEY and CDR2 SVGEGT come from the germline V gene. The CDR3 protein is CASKLQERTYGYTF. For the CDR3, the DNA is TGTGCCAGCAAACTCCAGGAGAGGACCTATGGCTACACCTTC.

The V and J genes are TRBV24-1 and TRBJ1-1; no clear D. Trimming took 7 bases from V and 1 from J, leaving 6 bases between them. The CDR3 spans 12 residues. Germline lookup yields CDR1 KGHDR and CDR2 SFDVKD. This CDR3 reads CATRARNTEAFF. DNA for the CDR3: TGTGCCACCAGGGCGAGGAACACTGAAGCTTTCTTT.

The chain employs TRBV20-1 and TRBJ2-3; D gene uncertain. CDR1 DFQATT and CDR2 SNEGSKA come from the germline V gene (reference sequence). This CDR3 has 13 amino acids. Between the trimmed V and J ends, which lost 1 base and 6 bases, there was a span of 11 bases. The CDR3 spells CSARVAGPDTQYF. In nucleotides, the CDR3 is TGCAGTGCTAGAGTGGCCGGACCCGATACGCAGTATTTT.

The rearrangement links TRBV10-3 to TRBJ1-1, with 12 positions matching TRBD1. Trimming at V came to 4 bases and at J to 8 bases, leaving 11 bases not matched to a gene. The CDR3 loop spans 16 amino acids. CDR1 is ENHRY and CDR2 is SYGVKD in the germline V gene. CDR3 loop: CAISGGQGASHPEAFF. The CDR3 nucleotides read TGTGCCATCAGTGGGGGACAGGGGGCCTCACACCCAGAAGCTTTCTTT.

This clonotype was detected a few times. This sequence joins TRBV20-1 and TRBJ2-7, with TRBD2 identical over 13 bases. The ends lost 3 bases at V and 4 bases at J; junction bases unmatched: 15. Germline-derived CDR1 and CDR2 are DFQATT and SNEGSKA (reference sequence). The CDR3 has 18 residues. The CDR3 loop reads CSASWGLAGLPFAYEQYF. CDR3 nucleotide sequence: TGCAGTGCTAGTTGGGGACTAGCGGGATTACCCTTTGCGTACGAGCAGTACTTC.